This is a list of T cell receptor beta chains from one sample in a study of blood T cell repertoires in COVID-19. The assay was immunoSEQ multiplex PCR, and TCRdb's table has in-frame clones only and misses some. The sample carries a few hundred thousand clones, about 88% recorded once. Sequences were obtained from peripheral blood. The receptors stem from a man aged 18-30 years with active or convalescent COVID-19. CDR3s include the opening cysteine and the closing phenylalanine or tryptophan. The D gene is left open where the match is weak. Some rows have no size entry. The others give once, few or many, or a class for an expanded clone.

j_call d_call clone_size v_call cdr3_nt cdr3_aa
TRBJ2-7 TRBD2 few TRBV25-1 TGTGCCAGCACCCCGGGAGGAGACAGCTCCTACGAGCAGTACTTC CASTPGGDSSYEQYF
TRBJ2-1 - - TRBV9 TGTGCCAGCGGGGGAATTAGCGGCTACAATGAGCAGTTCTTC CASGGISGYNEQFF
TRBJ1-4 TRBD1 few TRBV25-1 TGTGCCAGCAGTGATACAGGGGGCGCAGAAAAACTGTTTTTT CASSDTGGAEKLFF
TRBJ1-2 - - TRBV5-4 TGTGCCAGCAGCTTGGCAGGGGAAGGTGGCTACACCTTC CASSLAGEGGYTF
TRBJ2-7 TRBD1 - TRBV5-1 TGCGCCAGCAGCTCCGAACAGGGGGTCTACGAGCAGTACTTC CASSSEQGVYEQYF
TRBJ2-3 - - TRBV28 TGTGCCAGCAGGTGGGATAGCGCCTCTAGCACAGATACGCAGTATTTT CASRWDSASSTDTQYF
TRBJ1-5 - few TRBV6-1 TGTGCCAGCAGTGATACAGGGAACCAGCCCCAGCATTTT CASSDTGNQPQHF
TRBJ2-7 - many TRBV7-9 TGTGCCAGCGGGGGGGACACTTACTACGAGCAGTACTTC CASGGDTYYEQYF
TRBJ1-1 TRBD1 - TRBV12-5 TGTGCTAGTGGTTTGGGACAGGGCCCTGAAGCTTTCTTT CASGLGQGPEAFF
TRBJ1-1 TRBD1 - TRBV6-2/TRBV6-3 TGTGCCAGCAGTTACCGTTTGGACAGGTCGTTTGATGCTTTCTTT CASSYRLDRSFDAFF
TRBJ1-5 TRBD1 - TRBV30 TGTGCCTCCTCTCGGGACAGCAACAATCAGCCCCAGCATTTT CASSRDSNNQPQHF
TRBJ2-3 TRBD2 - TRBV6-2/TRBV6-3 TGTGCCAGCAGCCCTAGCGGGAGGGGTAGGGATACGCAGTATTTT CASSPSGRGRDTQYF
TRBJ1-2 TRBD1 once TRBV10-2 TGCGCCACGACAGGGATGAACTATGGCTACACCTTC CATTGMNYGYTF
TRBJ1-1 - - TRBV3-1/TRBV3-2 TGTGCCAGCAGCCAATATATAGCAGGGAAGGTCACTGAAGCTTTCTTT CASSQYIAGKVTEAFF
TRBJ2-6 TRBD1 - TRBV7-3 TGTGCCAGCAGCGACGTACCGGGACAGGGGACTGGGGCCAACGTCCTGACTTTC CASSDVPGQGTGANVLTF
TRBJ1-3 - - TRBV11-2 TGTGCCAGCAGCCCGAAATCATCGGGGGTCAACACCATATATTTT CASSPKSSGVNTIYF
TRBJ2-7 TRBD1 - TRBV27 TGTGCCAGCAGTTCCGGGGACAGATCCTACGAGCAGTACTTC CASSSGDRSYEQYF
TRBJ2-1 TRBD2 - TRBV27 TGTGCCAGCAGTTTTACTAGCGGAGTCGGGAATGAGCAGTTCTTC CASSFTSGVGNEQFF
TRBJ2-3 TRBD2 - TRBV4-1 TGCGCCAGCAGTCGTCTAGCGGGGGGTAGAGATACGCAGTATTTT CASSRLAGGRDTQYF
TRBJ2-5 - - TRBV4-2 TGTGCCAGCAGCGAACTGGTTTCTCGGACCCAGTACTTC CASSELVSRTQYF
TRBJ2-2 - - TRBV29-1 TGCAGCGTTGAAATGGCACCAAAGGGGACCGGGGAGCTGTTTTTT CSVEMAPKGTGELFF
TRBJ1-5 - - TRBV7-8 TGTGCCAGCAGGCCCAGGGGAATCGGGCAGCCCCAGCATTTT CASRPRGIGQPQHF
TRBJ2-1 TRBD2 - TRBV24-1 TGTGCCACCCTTAGCGGGAGGGGTGACAATGAGCAGTTCTTC CATLSGRGDNEQFF
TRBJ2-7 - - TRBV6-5 TGTGCCAGCAGCGGGTGGGGGCGTGCGTCCTACGAGCAGTACTTC CASSGWGRASYEQYF
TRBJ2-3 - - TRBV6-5 TGTGCCAGCACTTACGTTGGGGGGACAGATACGCAGTATTTT CASTYVGGTDTQYF
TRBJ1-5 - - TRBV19 TGTGCCAGTAGTATCCCGACAGGTGGCAATCAGCCCCAGCATTTT CASSIPTGGNQPQHF
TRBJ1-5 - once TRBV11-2 TGTGCCAGCAGCTCATGGGGGGAAGGTCAGCCCCAGCATTTT CASSSWGEGQPQHF
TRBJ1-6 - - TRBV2 TGTGCCAGCAGTGTATATGGCCAGGGTGATCCACCCCTCCACTTT CASSVYGQGDPPLHF
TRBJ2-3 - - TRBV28 TGTGCCAGCAGTTTAGGGGGGTTTTCTAGCACAGATACGCAGTATTTT CASSLGGFSSTDTQYF
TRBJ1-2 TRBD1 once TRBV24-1 TGTGCCACCAGTGCCGGACAGGGGAGTTATGGCTACACCTTC CATSAGQGSYGYTF
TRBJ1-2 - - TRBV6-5 TGTGCCAGCTTTGACAGGCCCCGCTATGGCTACACCTTC CASFDRPRYGYTF
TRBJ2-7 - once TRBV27 TGTGCCAGCGGGCGGGAACCTACCTACGAGCAGTACTTC CASGREPTYEQYF
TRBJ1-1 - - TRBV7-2 TGTGCCAGCCCCCACCCGCGGCAGTCTAAAGGCACTGAAGCTTTCTTT CASPHPRQSKGTEAFF